This is a list of T cell receptor beta chains from one sample in a study of patients and donors after allogeneic stem cell transplantation. TCRdb analysed the RT-PCR reads with MiXCR anew, one entry per CDR3 protein. Of roughly 940,000 distinct CDR3 sequences in the sample, under 20% were seen once. Sequences were obtained from blood, either unsorted or a sorted T cell fraction (not recorded which). The receptors here all came from a human donor who was either an allogeneic HSCT recipient or a stem cell or donor lymphocyte infusion donor (not recorded which). It is not recorded whose cells these are; they may come from a transplant donor. Both conserved end residues are part of each CDR3. The D gene is left open where the match is weak. For some rows the clone size is stated as once, few or many, or as a class when expanded; others skip it.

clone_size,v_call,d_call,j_call,cdr3_nt,cdr3_aa
.,TRBV7-9,.,TRBJ2-7,TGTGCCAGCAGCTTCACAGGGCAAGACTACGAGCAGTACTTC,CASSFTGQDYEQYF
few,TRBV2,.,TRBJ2-3,TGTGCCAGCAGACAGCTCCAACCAGATACGCAGTATTTT,CASRQLQPDTQYF
few,TRBV20-1,.,TRBJ1-3,TGCAGTGTGACCAGGGACAACTCTGGAAACACCATATATTTT,CSVTRDNSGNTIYF
.,TRBV6-5,TRBD2,TRBJ2-1,TGTGCCAGCAGTTTTAGGACTAGCGGCTTTCCCAATGAGCAGTTCTTC,CASSFRTSGFPNEQFF
few,TRBV20-1,.,TRBJ2-7,TGCAGTGCCGCGTCGCGGGGGCTCTACGAGCAGTACTTC,CSAASRGLYEQYF
.,TRBV11-3,.,TRBJ2-2,TGTGCCAGCAGCATACAGCCCCTGGGGGAGCTGTTTTTT,CASSIQPLGELFF
.,TRBV5-1,TRBD2,TRBJ2-3,TGCGCCAGCAGCTTGTGGGGTAGCGGGGGGCGAACAGATACGCAGTATTTT,CASSLWGSGGRTDTQYF
once,TRBV9,.,TRBJ2-3,TGTGCCAGCAGCGTAGACGTACGCACAGATACGCAGTATTTT,CASSVDVRTDTQYF
.,TRBV9,.,TRBJ2-1,TGTGCCAGCAGCGTAGATGTTGAGCAGTTCTTC,CASSVDVEQFF
.,TRBV20-1,.,TRBJ1-4,TGCAGTGCTGAGCCAGGAGCCGTGGGTGAAAAACTGTTTTTT,CSAEPGAVGEKLFF
few,TRBV6-5,.,TRBJ2-7,TGTGCCAGCAAGGGGGACGAGCAGTACTTC,CASKGDEQYF
.,TRBV28,.,TRBJ2-2,TGTGCCAGCAGTTTTGGGGTCCTCACCGGGGAGCTGTTTTTT,CASSFGVLTGELFF
few,TRBV9,TRBD1,TRBJ1-1,TGTGCCAGCAGCTCGACAGGGGCTGGCCGCACTGAAGCTTTCTTT,CASSSTGAGRTEAFF
few,TRBV12-3/TRBV12-4,TRBD1,TRBJ2-1,TGTGCCAGCAGTTTATTACAGGGGGAAACCAATGAGCAGTTCTTC,CASSLLQGETNEQFF
.,TRBV4-3,.,TRBJ2-7,TGCGCCAGCAGCCAAGATCGTGGGGTCCTGAGCCACGAGCAGTACTTC,CASSQDRGVLSHEQYF
.,TRBV12-3/TRBV12-4,.,TRBJ1-6,TGTGCCAGCAGTTTACTGCGGGGGCCTAATTCACCCCTCCACTTT,CASSLLRGPNSPLHF
few,TRBV13,TRBD2,TRBJ2-3,TGTGCCAGCAGCTTCGGGAGCGGGAAGTCAGATACGCAGTATTTT,CASSFGSGKSDTQYF
few,TRBV6-1,TRBD2,TRBJ2-1,TGTGCCAGCACACTCGGGGGGGCCTACAATGAGCAGTTCTTC,CASTLGGAYNEQFF
.,TRBV28,TRBD1,TRBJ1-1,TGTGCCAGCAGCCCCCCACAGGGGATGGGCACTGAAGCTTTCTTT,CASSPPQGMGTEAFF
.,TRBV11-1,TRBD2,TRBJ2-2,TGTGCCAGCAGCTTATATAGGAAGAGGACTAGCGGGGACACCGGGGAGCTGTTTTTT,CASSLYRKRTSGDTGELFF
.,TRBV24-1,TRBD2,TRBJ2-7,TGTGCCACCAGTGAATCCGGGAGGGCGGCAGAGCAGTACTTC,CATSESGRAAEQYF
.,TRBV20-1,.,TRBJ2-5,TGCAGTGCTAGAGGGGCGGCCCCAGAGACCCAGTACTTC,CSARGAAPETQYF
few,TRBV4-1,.,TRBJ1-2,TGCGCCAGCAGCCAAGGAGGTAGGATCTATGGCTACACCTTC,CASSQGGRIYGYTF
.,TRBV5-4,.,TRBJ1-3,TGTGCCAGCAGCTTTTCGACCGGAGCAAACTCTGGAAACACCATATATTTT,CASSFSTGANSGNTIYF
.,TRBV11-1,TRBD1,TRBJ2-7,TGTGCCAGCAGCTTAGGGGGGTTTGGGACAGCCAATTCAACATACGAGCAGTACTTC,CASSLGGFGTANSTYEQYF
.,TRBV6-1,TRBD2,TRBJ2-7,TGTGCCAGCAGGGGATGGACTAGCGGGGATGAGCAGTACTTC,CASRGWTSGDEQYF
few,TRBV5-1,.,TRBJ2-5,TGCGCCAGCAGCAGGGCCCAAGAGACCCAGTACTTC,CASSRAQETQYF
many,TRBV12-3/TRBV12-4,.,TRBJ1-5,TGTGCCAGCAGTCTTGGACAGCCTGGGCGGAGGCCCCAGCATTTT,CASSLGQPGRRPQHF
.,TRBV5-5,TRBD1,TRBJ1-4,TGTGCCAGCAGCCGAGAGACAGGGGGTGCAACTAATGAAAAACTGTTTTTT,CASSRETGGATNEKLFF
many,TRBV4-2,TRBD1,TRBJ1-2,TGCGCCAGCAGCCAGGACAGGAACTATGGCTACACCTTC,CASSQDRNYGYTF
.,TRBV12-3/TRBV12-4,.,TRBJ1-1,TGTGCCAGCACCCTACCGACCTTAGGGAACACTGAAGCTTTCTTT,CASTLPTLGNTEAFF
.,TRBV7-9,.,TRBJ2-7,TGTGCCAGCAGCTTACAGGGCGTATTGAACGAGCAGTACTTC,CASSLQGVLNEQYF
few,TRBV5-6,TRBD1,TRBJ2-7,TGTGCCAGCAGCCAAACGGGACAGGGCTCCTACGAGCAGTACTTC,CASSQTGQGSYEQYF
many,TRBV9,TRBD2,TRBJ2-1,TGTGCCAGCAGCGGGGGCCCTGGCGGGAGCTCCTACAATGAGCAGTTCTTC,CASSGGPGGSSYNEQFF
few,TRBV20-1,TRBD1,TRBJ2-5,TGCAGTGCTCCCCGCCTCGGACAGGGGAATCTACATGGGGAGACCCAGTACTTC,CSAPRLGQGNLHGETQYF
few,TRBV20-1,.,TRBJ2-5,TGCAGTGCTAGCTCCCAGCAGCGAGAGACCCAGTACTTC,CSASSQQRETQYF
few,TRBV5-1,TRBD2,TRBJ2-5,TGCGCCAGCAGCCATCCGGGACTAGCGGAAGAGACCCAGTACTTC,CASSHPGLAEETQYF
few,TRBV7-3,.,TRBJ1-6,TGTGCCAGCAGCTTAGCCGCCGGGGGGTCACCCCTCCACTTT,CASSLAAGGSPLHF
few,TRBV5-6,TRBD2,TRBJ2-7,TGTGCCAGCAGCCCTTTAGAGAGCGCGGGAGTACGATCCTACGAGCAGTACTTC,CASSPLESAGVRSYEQYF
few,TRBV24-1,TRBD2,TRBJ2-5,TGTGCCACCAGTGATTACAGGGCTAGCGGGAGGAGCACCCAGTACTTC,CATSDYRASGRSTQYF
many,TRBV12-3/TRBV12-4,.,TRBJ2-5,.,CASSLFLWGEEETQYF
few,TRBV6-2/TRBV6-3,TRBD2,TRBJ2-1,TGTGCCACCAGCAACGGGGGGGGCTACAATGAGCAGTTCTTC,CATSNGGGYNEQFF
.,TRBV9,.,TRBJ2-1,TGTGCCAGCAGCGTAGACCCCTCCGGGACCTACAATGAGCAGTTCTTC,CASSVDPSGTYNEQFF
.,TRBV7-3,.,TRBJ2-2,TGTGCCAGCAGCTTAAGACAGTCCGGGGAGCTGTTTTTT,CASSLRQSGELFF
.,TRBV19,TRBD2,TRBJ2-7,TGTGCCAGTAGTCATAGCGGCGGGGGGCCTTCCTACGAGCAGTACTTC,CASSHSGGGPSYEQYF
.,TRBV15,TRBD1,TRBJ1-1,TGTGCCACCAGCAGACCCGGCCGGGACAGGGGAGCTGAAGCTTTCTTT,CATSRPGRDRGAEAFF
.,TRBV7-6,.,TRBJ1-1,TGTGCCAGCAGCCCCATTTCACGGGTGAACACTGAAGCTTTCTTT,CASSPISRVNTEAFF
many,TRBV4-2,TRBD2,TRBJ2-1,TGTGCCAGCAGCCAAGGAGCGGGAGGGTACAATGAGCAGTTCTTC,CASSQGAGGYNEQFF
few,TRBV7-8,.,TRBJ2-2,TGTGCCAGCAGCCTACCCGAGCTAGGTCGCGCCACCGGGGAGCTGTTTTTT,CASSLPELGRATGELFF
.,TRBV28,TRBD1,TRBJ2-3,TGTGCCAGCAGTTTATTGGGACAGGGAACCACAGATACGCAGTATTTT,CASSLLGQGTTDTQYF
few,TRBV9,TRBD1,TRBJ1-3,TGTGCCAGCAGCGTAGCTACCGACAGGGACACCATATATTTT,CASSVATDRDTIYF
.,TRBV6-4,.,TRBJ2-3,TGTGCCAGCAGTGGGGAGGCAAAGCGGCCCACAGATACGCAGTATTTT,CASSGEAKRPTDTQYF
.,TRBV7-9,TRBD2,TRBJ2-5,TGTGCCAGCAGCGCTACCGGGACTAAAGTTGCCCAGTACTTC,CASSATGTKVAQYF
.,TRBV5-1,.,TRBJ1-5,TGCGCCAGCAGCTGGAGCCAGCATTTT,CASSWSQHF
.,TRBV25-1,.,TRBJ1-2,TGTGCCAGCAGTGAATATGACGGACCCAATCCCTATGGCTACACCTTC,CASSEYDGPNPYGYTF
.,TRBV7-3,TRBD1,TRBJ2-1,TGTGCCAGCAGCCCATACAGGACAGGGGGGAATGAGCAGTTCTTC,CASSPYRTGGNEQFF
few,TRBV5-1,.,TRBJ2-3,TGCGCCAGCAGCTTGGAAGGGGTCCGCACAGATACGCAGTATTTT,CASSLEGVRTDTQYF
few,TRBV12-3/TRBV12-4,TRBD2,TRBJ2-3,TGTGCCAGCAGTTCTCCTGGGGAGGGGCCCACAGATACGCAGTATTTT,CASSSPGEGPTDTQYF
.,TRBV7-8,TRBD2,TRBJ2-7,TGTGCCAGCAGCGGATATGGACTAGCGGGAGTCTACGAGCAGTACTTC,CASSGYGLAGVYEQYF